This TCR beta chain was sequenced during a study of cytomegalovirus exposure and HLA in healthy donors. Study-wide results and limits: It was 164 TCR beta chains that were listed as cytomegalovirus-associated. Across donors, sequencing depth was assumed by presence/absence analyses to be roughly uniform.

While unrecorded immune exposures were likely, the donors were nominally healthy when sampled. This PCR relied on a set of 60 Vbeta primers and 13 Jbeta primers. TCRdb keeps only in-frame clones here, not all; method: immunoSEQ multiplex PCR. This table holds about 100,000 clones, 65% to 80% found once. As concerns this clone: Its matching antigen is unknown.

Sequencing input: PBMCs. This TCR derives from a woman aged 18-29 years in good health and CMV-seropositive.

DNA of the CDR3: TGTGCCAGCAGTTTAGGACACAACACCGGGGAGCTGTTTTTT. It translates to CASSLGHNTGELFF. V and J are TRBV28 and TRBJ2-2; a weak D match, TRBD1 (5 bases). Trimming shortened V by 2 bases and J by 2 bases, and 6 bases separated the two germline ends. Germline CDR1 and CDR2: MDHEN and SYDVKM. The CDR3 contains 14 residues.